This T cell receptor beta chain was observed in a study of T-cell reconstitution after alpha-beta-depleted transplantation in children. Findings and caveats of the study: Newly made T cells mostly supplied T-cell counts and diversity one year after transplant. Roughly two months post-transplant, alpha-beta T cells reportedly originated from several hundred graft clones that had expanded. Surviving recipient cells, namely T cells and thymic progenitors, were the source of high day-60 TCRbeta diversity in some patients.

Concerning this clonotype: Its specificity is not known.

Molecular barcoding with unique molecular identifiers was used for the TCRbeta library. TCRdb redid the calling of the PCR reads with MiXCR, one entry per CDR3 protein. The data contain around 200,000 distinct CDR3 sequences, about 8.7% of them singletons. V was cut by 0 bases and J by 0 bases, with 12 bases left in between. This CDR3 is 17 amino acids long. Germline assignment: CDR1 LGHNA and CDR2 YNFKEQ. The sequence was obtained from a male patient between 2 and 9 years old who had a stem cell transplant for acute myeloid leukemia, so the T cells may come from the graft donor. V is TRBV4-2 and J is TRBJ2-1; D possibly corresponds to TRBD2 (6 bases). Sequences were derived from PBMCs, mostly from graft donor cells, sampled 360 days after TCRalphabeta/CD19-depleted stem cell transplant. The chain's CDR3 is CASSQDFGRLSYNEQFF. The CDR3, as DNA: TGTGCCAGCAGCCAAGATTTTGGGAGGCTCTCCTACAATGAGCAGTTCTTC.